What follows is one T cell receptor beta chain and its context. The data are from a study of CD8+ T cells in alopecia areata. Across the study: Treated patients were given oral tofacitinib, which was dosed at 5 to 10 mg twice daily.

In each case, RNA was isolated and then reverse transcribed into cDNA as the sequencing template. The method was immunoSEQ multiplex PCR; TCRdb's version includes in-frame clones alone and lacks a portion of them. This sample has about 130,000 clones, with approximately 49% found just once. The sample consisted of CD8+ T cells sorted from blood, taken at week 0. The TCR comes from a human donor with alopecia areata.

The CDR3 DNA reads TGTGCCAGCAGTTCCCAAGTGGAGACCCAGTACTTC. It codes for CASSSQVETQYF. This chain uses TRBV7-9 with TRBJ2-5; D not resolved. The germline V and J ends were trimmed by 6 bases and 5 bases, with 10 bases remaining between them. The length of the CDR3 is 12 residues. Germline CDR1 SEHNR, CDR2 FQNEAQ (reference sequence).